The TCR beta chain under discussion was sequenced for a study of cytomegalovirus exposure and HLA in healthy donors. About the study: HLA-typed donors were the source of 80 million to 90 million unique TCRs, which an early data release held. Whole-study findings and limits: TCR beta V- and J-gene trimming was later associated with a missense DCLRE1C variant. Researchers left out some V segments, among them TRBV6-2 and TRBV6-3, as indistinguishable.

The CDR3 is 15 residues long. J gave up 0 bases and V 0 bases, and 0 bases lay outside the gene matches. Germline assignment: CDR1 SGHRS and CDR2 YFSETQ. Researchers ran the PCR with 60 Vbeta and 13 Jbeta primers. Here immunoSEQ multiplex PCR was the method, and the copy in TCRdb shows in-frame clones only, minus some. The data show roughly 120,000 clones, roughly three quarters seen once. Only a few counts were recorded for this clone. The antigen is undetermined. The clonotype comes from a man aged 25-40 years in good health and CMV-seropositive. Sequencing was performed on PBMCs. The chain is built from TRBV5-1 and TRBJ2-1, with 7 bases matching TRBD1. DNA for the CDR3: TGCGCCAGCAGCTTGGGGACAGGCTCCTACAATGAGCAGTTCTTC. Encoded protein: CASSLGTGSYNEQFF.